The 4 T cell receptor beta chains presented below share a single source sample, sequenced in a study of beta chain features in type 1 diabetes. No cognate antigen is known for these TCRs. Regarding the study as a whole: Shorter TCRB CDR3s, moderately but significantly so, marked every one of the four CD4+ subsets in Type 1 diabetes patients.

Expressed TCRB transcripts were sequenced, since all the RNA that had been isolated was reverse transcribed. Profiling relied on immunoSEQ multiplex PCR, and the TCRdb table lists in-frame clones only, not all of them. The table shows over 150,000 clones, with around 8.4% occurring only once. Sequenced sample: central memory CD4+ T cells from blood. The source of these receptors is a woman aged 18 to 35 with type 1 diabetes.

This rearrangement joins TRBV18 to TRBJ2-3; 8 bases fit TRBD2. The CDR3 spans 16 residues. Germline V gene data show CDR1 as KGHSH and CDR2 as LQKENI. V trimming: 2 bases; J trimming: 0 bases; junction bases outside the gene matches: 4. The CDR3 region is CASSPDLAGSTDTQYF. In DNA, the CDR3 is TGTGCCAGCTCACCAGATTTAGCGGGAAGCACAGATACGCAGTATTTT.

This clone was seen a handful of times. The genes are TRBV5-4 and TRBJ2-3; TRBD2 aligns across 16 bases. The germline V gene has CDR1 SGHNT and CDR2 YYREEE (reference sequence). The CDR3 length is 16 residues. The V gene end was trimmed by 4 bases and the J gene end by 3 bases; junction bases not matched to a gene: 2. The CDR3 DNA reads TGTGCCAGCAGCCCGGGACTAGCGGGAGGGACAGATACGCAGTATTTT. Amino acid sequence: CASSPGLAGGTDTQYF. Complete variable domain (other parts from reference TRBV5-4 and TRBJ2-3): ETGVTQSPTHLIKTRGQQVTLRCSSQSGHNTVSWYQQALGQGPQFIFQYYREEENGRGNFPPRFSGLQFPNYSSELNVNALELDDSALYLCASSPGLAGGTDTQYFGPGTRLTVL.

Written as DNA, the CDR3 is TGTGCCAGCACCCCCCGGAGGGGAGTGGGTGAAAAACTGTTTTTT. Translating it yields CASTPRRGVGEKLFF. The V and J genes are TRBV27 and TRBJ1-4, with D possibly matching TRBD1 (5 bases). The CDR3 consists of 15 residues. CDR1 and CDR2 from the germline V gene are MNHEY and SMNVEV (reference sequence). V was pared by 7 bases and J by 7 bases, with 19 bases between. The complete variable domain, with remaining parts taken from reference TRBV27 and TRBJ1-4, reads EAQVTQNPRYLITVTGKKLTVTCSQNMNHEYMSWYRQDPGLGLRQIYYSMNVEVTDKGDVPEGYKVSRKEKRNFPLILESPSPNQTSLYFCASTPRRGVGEKLFFGSGTQLSVL.

This clone appeared a few times. The chain links TRBV29-1 to TRBJ2-7, with 9 positions matching TRBD1. This CDR3 has 13 amino acids. With V trimmed by 6 bases and J by 7 bases, 10 bases remained unmatched. Germline lookup yields CDR1 SQVTM and CDR2 ANQGSEA. This CDR3 is CSVGTGRIREQYF. CDR3 sequence (DNA): TGCAGCGTAGGGACAGGGAGGATACGGGAGCAGTACTTC.